This TCR beta chain was captured in a study of Ad26.COV2.S vaccination and SARS-CoV-2 variants. About the study: Ad26.COV2.S arm of COV1001 included the donor. Donor got 5x10^10 or 1x10^11 viral particles of Ad26.COV2.S.

Findings of the study overall: Vaccine recipients showed a spike-specific TCR breadth that was higher than in placebo recipients.

The V gene's germline CDR1 is SGHAT and CDR2 FQNNGV. CDR3 length equals 16 residues. The assay was immunoSEQ multiplex PCR, and TCRdb's table has in-frame clones only and misses some. The sample lists around 400,000 clones; roughly 85% were seen once. A remark on this clone: No antigen is known for it. At one boundary the junction diverges from the germline segment, which might be a read error.

Treatment reported: about 20 received Ad26.COV2.S at low or high dose, single or two shots; 5 received placebo; per-sample allocation not given. Sampling was performed 63 days after the first vaccine or placebo injection. Participants' vaccine, an Ad26 vector, delivered Wuhan-strain SARS-CoV-2 spike. This chain connects TRBV11-2 to TRBJ2-5; 12 bases align to TRBD2. The sequencing here drew on peripheral blood, taken in a trial of Ad26.COV2.S vaccine versus placebo. This TCR was sampled from a person between 18 and 65 years old who received the Ad26.COV2.S COVID-19 vaccine or a placebo. The CDR3 region is CARSSGRLAGGEAQYF. In nucleotides, the CDR3 is TGTGCCCGCAGCTCGGGGCGGCTAGCGGGGGGGGAGGCCCAGTACTTC.